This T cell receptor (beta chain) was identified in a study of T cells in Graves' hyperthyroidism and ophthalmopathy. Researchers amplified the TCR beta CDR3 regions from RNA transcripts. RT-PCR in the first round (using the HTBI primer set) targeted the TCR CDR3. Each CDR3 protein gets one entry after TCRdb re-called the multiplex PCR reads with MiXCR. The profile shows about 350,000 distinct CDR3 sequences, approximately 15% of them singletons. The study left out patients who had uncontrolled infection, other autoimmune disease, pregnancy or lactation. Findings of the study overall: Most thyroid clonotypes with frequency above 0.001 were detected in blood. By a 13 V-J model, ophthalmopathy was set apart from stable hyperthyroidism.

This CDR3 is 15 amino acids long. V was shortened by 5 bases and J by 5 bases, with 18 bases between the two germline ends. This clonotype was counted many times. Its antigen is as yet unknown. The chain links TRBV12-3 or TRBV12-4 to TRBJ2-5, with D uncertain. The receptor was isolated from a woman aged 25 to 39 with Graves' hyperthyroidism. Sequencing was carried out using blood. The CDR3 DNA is TGTGCCAGCAGTCGAACCTCACTGGGTTACGAGACCCAGTACTTC. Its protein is CASSRTSLGYETQYF.